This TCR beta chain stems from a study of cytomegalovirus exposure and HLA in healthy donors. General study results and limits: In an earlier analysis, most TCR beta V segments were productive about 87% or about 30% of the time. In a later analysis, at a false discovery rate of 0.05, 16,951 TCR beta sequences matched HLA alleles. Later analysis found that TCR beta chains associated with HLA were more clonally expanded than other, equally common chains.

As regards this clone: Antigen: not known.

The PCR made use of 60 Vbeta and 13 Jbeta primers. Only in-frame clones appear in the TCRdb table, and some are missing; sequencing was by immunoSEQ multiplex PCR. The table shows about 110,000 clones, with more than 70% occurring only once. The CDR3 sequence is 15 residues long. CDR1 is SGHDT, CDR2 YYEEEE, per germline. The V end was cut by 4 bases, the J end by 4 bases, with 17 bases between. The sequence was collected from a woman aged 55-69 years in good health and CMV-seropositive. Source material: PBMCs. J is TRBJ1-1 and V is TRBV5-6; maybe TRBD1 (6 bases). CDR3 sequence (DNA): TGTGCCAGCAGCCCCCTGGAAACAGGGACCACTGAAGCTTTCTTT. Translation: CASSPLETGTTEAFF.